The 19 T cell receptor beta chains below were found in one sample sequenced in a study of cytomegalovirus exposure and HLA in healthy donors. The PCR was carried out with 60 Vbeta primers and 13 Jbeta primers. Some clones are missing from TCRdb's copy, which holds only in-frame ones; the method was immunoSEQ multiplex PCR. The repertoire includes approximately 150,000 clones, just under 85% of them detected once, and over 9.5% sits in the top ten. Material: PBMCs. These receptor sequences come from a woman between 55 and 75 years old in good health and CMV-seropositive.

The chain couples TRBV11-1 to TRBJ2-7; D uncertain. Deletions cut 1 base from V and 1 base from J, with 5 bases between. The CDR3 totals 13 residues. Germline V lookup: CDR1 SGHAT, CDR2 FQDESV (reference sequence). As DNA, the CDR3 is TGTGCCAGCAGCTTAGGCGAGTCCTACGAGCAGTACTTC. It translates to CASSLGESYEQYF.

The chain has TRBV7-2 and TRBJ2-1; D is ambiguous. The V gene lost 1 base and the J gene lost 7 bases, with 5 bases spanning the gap. Germline CDR1 SGHTA, CDR2 FQGNSA. The CDR3 contains 12 residues. The CDR3 nucleotides are TGTGCCAGCAGCTTAGGGGCGAATGAGCAGTTCTTC. It encodes CASSLGANEQFF.

The chain combines TRBV5-3 with TRBJ2-7; 7 positions match TRBD2. TRBV5-3 is an open reading frame whose function is uncertain. V shed 1 base and J 0 bases; nucleotides not matched to a gene: 7. The CDR3 covers 16 residues. The CDR3 bases are TGTGCCAGAAGCTTGCCCGGTAGCGGGTACTCCTACGAGCAGTACTTC. It specifies CARSLPGSGYSYEQYF.

This chain links TRBV4-1 with TRBJ2-3, with D unclear. Germline assignment: CDR1 MGHRA and CDR2 YSYEKL. V gave up 1 base and J gave up 3 bases, with 5 bases separating them. The CDR3 runs to 13 residues. In nucleotides, the CDR3 is TGCGCCAGCAGCCAAGTACAGACAGATACGCAGTATTTT. The encoded protein is CASSQVQTDTQYF.

The genes are TRBV9 and TRBJ2-1, with 7 bases lining up with TRBD1. The J segment lost 6 bases and the V segment lost 2 bases, leaving 2 bases of the junction unmatched. The CDR3 totals 13 residues. Germline values: CDR1 SGDLS, CDR2 YYNGEE. DNA of the CDR3: TGTGCCAGCAGCGTTAGGGGGCTCAATGAGCAGTTCTTC. Translated: CASSVRGLNEQFF.

This clone was observed once. V usage is TRBV14 and J usage is TRBJ1-1, with D hard to call. Per the germline V gene, CDR1 is SGHDN and CDR2 is FVKESK. Trimming removed 1 base from V and 5 bases from J, with 8 bases in between. This CDR3 is built from 13 residues. DNA for the CDR3: TGTGCCAGCAGCCAAGGTGTGAGGACTGAAGCTTTCTTT. It encodes CASSQGVRTEAFF.

The chain carries TRBV7-9 and TRBJ2-7; D call uncertain. V was trimmed by 4 bases and J by 2 bases, leaving 12 bases between them. The CDR3 length is 14 residues. The germline CDR1 and CDR2 sequences are SEHNR and FQNEAQ (reference sequence). The CDR3 coding sequence is TGTGCCAGCAGCTCTCCCCTTTCGGCCTACGAGCAGTACTTC. This sequence encodes CASSSPLSAYEQYF. The whole variable domain, filled in from reference TRBV7-9 and TRBJ2-7, reads DTGVSQNPRHKITKRGQNVTFRCDPISEHNRLYWYRQTLGQGPEFLTYFQNEAQLEKSRLLSDRFSAERPKGSFSTLEIQRTEQGDSAMYLCASSSPLSAYEQYFGPGTRLTVT.

The chain is built from TRBV2 and TRBJ2-3, with D perhaps TRBD1 (5 bases). Germline V gene data show CDR1 as SNHLY and CDR2 as FYNNEI. The CDR3 covers 12 residues. Trimming stripped 9 bases from V and 5 bases from J, with 12 bases between. The CDR3 sequence is CASGAQIDTQYF. CDR3 bases: TGTGCCAGTGGGGCGCAGATAGATACGCAGTATTTT.

The gene calls are TRBV14 and TRBJ1-1, with 10 bases identical to TRBD1. With V trimmed by 3 bases and J by 3 bases, 4 bases remained unmatched. CDR1 and CDR2 (germline): SGHDN, FVKESK. The CDR3 contains 15 residues. CDR3 sequence reads: CASSHWTGGDTEAFF. The CDR3 DNA follows: TGTGCCAGCAGCCACTGGACAGGGGGTGACACTGAAGCTTTCTTT.

The V and J genes are TRBV2 and TRBJ2-3; 16 nucleotides agree with TRBD2. CDR1 is SNHLY and CDR2 is FYNNEI in the germline V gene. V lost 6 bases, J lost 5 bases, and 2 bases stayed unmatched. The CDR3 is 15 residues long. CDR3 protein: CASRGLAGGRDTQYF. The DNA for the CDR3 is TGTGCCAGCAGGGGACTAGCGGGAGGGCGAGATACGCAGTATTTT.

This clone has a single count. The chain uses TRBV6-6 and TRBJ1-2, with 9 bases lining up with TRBD1. The length of the CDR3 is 13 residues. The germline CDR1 and CDR2 sequences are MNHNY and SVGAGI (reference sequence). V gave up 5 bases and J gave up 9 bases; unmatched junction bases: 7. The CDR3 here is CASSPGTGQSYTF. As DNA, the CDR3 is TGTGCCAGCAGTCCCGGGACAGGGCAGAGCTACACCTTC.

In DNA form, the CDR3 reads TGTGCCAGCAGTGCCTTAGGAGGGGACCTAAACGAGCAGTACTTC. Translating gives CASSALGGDLNEQYF. The V call is TRBV28, the J call TRBJ2-7, with D possibly matching TRBD2 (6 bases). Germline V gene data show CDR1 as MDHEN and CDR2 as SYDVKM. Trimming stripped 5 bases from V and 5 bases from J, with 19 bases between. CDR3 length equals 15 residues.

This clone appeared once. This chain connects TRBV7-3 to TRBJ2-7; D is unclear. The CDR3 runs to 12 residues. Trimming cost V 11 bases and J 2 bases, with 13 bases left between them. CDR1 and CDR2 from the germline V gene are SGHTA and FQGTGA. The CDR3 DNA sequence: TGTGCCTCGCCGACGACAACCTACGAGCAGTACTTC. It specifies CASPTTTYEQYF.

This clone was counted between two and nine times. V gene TRBV11-2 combines with J gene TRBJ2-7, with a possible D match to TRBD1 (6 bases). V shed 0 bases and J shed 4 bases, with 13 bases lying between them. The CDR3 sequence is 15 residues long. In germline, CDR1 is SGHAT, CDR2 FQNNGV. The chain's CDR3 is CASSLELGTTYEQYF. Written as DNA, the CDR3 is TGTGCCAGCAGCTTAGAGCTCGGGACAACTTACGAGCAGTACTTC.

This clone was seen more than once but under ten times. The chain links TRBV2 to TRBJ1-4, with 7 bases aligning to TRBD1. Germline-derived CDR1 and CDR2 are SNHLY and FYNNEI. The junction had 2 bases not matched to a gene; V was cut back by 4 bases and J by 3 bases. This CDR3 comprises 14 residues. The CDR3 protein is CASSVGQANEKLFF. DNA of the CDR3: TGTGCCAGCAGTGTAGGACAGGCTAATGAAAAACTGTTTTTT.

The J gene is TRBJ2-7, the V gene TRBV9, with 9 bases lining up with TRBD1. After removal of 2 bases from V and 4 bases from J, the junction contained 4 bases not matched to a gene. From germline, CDR1 is SGDLS and CDR2 YYNGEE. The CDR3 sequence is 14 residues long. In DNA, the CDR3 is TGTGCCAGCAGCGTGGGACAGGGTGAGTACGAGCAGTACTTC. Its translation: CASSVGQGEYEQYF.

The V and J genes are TRBV27 and TRBJ2-1; TRBD1 aligns across 8 bases. Germline V gives CDR1 MNHEY, CDR2 SMNVEV (reference sequence). This CDR3 spans 16 amino acids. Trimming removed 3 bases from V and 7 bases from J; junction bases left unmatched: 11. The CDR3 protein is CASSFQGASPVNEQFF. CDR3 sequence (DNA): TGTGCCAGCAGTTTCCAGGGGGCATCCCCTGTTAATGAGCAGTTCTTC.

This clone was seen only once. The chain links TRBV28 to TRBJ2-3, with 12 bases identical to TRBD1. Losses at the gene ends were 6 bases for V and 4 bases for J; bases not matched to a gene: 5. The CDR3 has 15 residues. CDR1 is MDHEN, CDR2 SYDVKM, per germline. CDR3 sequence: CASRGTGGAPDTQYF. CDR3 in DNA: TGTGCCAGCAGGGGGACAGGGGGCGCCCCAGATACGCAGTATTTT.

There are a few counts of this clone. V usage is TRBV7-6 and J usage is TRBJ2-7; 9 positions match TRBD2. Per germline, CDR1 SGHVS and CDR2 FNYEAQ. The CDR3 is 15 amino acids. After removal of 0 bases from V and 6 bases from J, the junction contained 6 bases not matched to a gene. The CDR3 protein is CASSLAGLASGEQYF. DNA of the CDR3: TGTGCCAGCAGCTTAGCGGGACTAGCTTCCGGCGAGCAGTACTTC.